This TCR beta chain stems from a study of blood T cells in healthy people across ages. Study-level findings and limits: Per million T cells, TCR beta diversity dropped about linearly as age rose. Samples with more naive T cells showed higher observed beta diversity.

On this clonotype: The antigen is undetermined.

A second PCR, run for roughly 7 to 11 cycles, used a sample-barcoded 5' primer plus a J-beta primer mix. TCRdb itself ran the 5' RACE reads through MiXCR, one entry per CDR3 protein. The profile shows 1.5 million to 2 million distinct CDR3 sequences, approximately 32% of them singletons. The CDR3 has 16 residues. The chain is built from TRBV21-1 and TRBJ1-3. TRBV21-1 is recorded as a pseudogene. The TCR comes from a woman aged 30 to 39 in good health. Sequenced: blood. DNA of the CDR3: TGTGCCAGCAGCAAAAAAACGGCGGCGGGTAAAAACACCATATATTTT. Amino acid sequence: CASSKKTAAGKNTIYF.